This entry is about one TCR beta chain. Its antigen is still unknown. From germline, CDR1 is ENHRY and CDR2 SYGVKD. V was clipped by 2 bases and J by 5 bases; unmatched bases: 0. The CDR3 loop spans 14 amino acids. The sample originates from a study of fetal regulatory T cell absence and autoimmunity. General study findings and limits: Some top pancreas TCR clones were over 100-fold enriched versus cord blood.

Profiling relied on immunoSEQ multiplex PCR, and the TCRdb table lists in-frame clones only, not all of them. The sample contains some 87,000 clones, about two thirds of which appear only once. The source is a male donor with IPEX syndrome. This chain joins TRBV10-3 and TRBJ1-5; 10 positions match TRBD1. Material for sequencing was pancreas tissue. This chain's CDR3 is CAISEDRGHQPQHF. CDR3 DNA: TGTGCCATCAGTGAGGACAGGGGGCATCAGCCCCAGCATTTT.